A selection of T cell receptor beta chains follows, all from one sample in a study of blood T cell repertoires in COVID-19. Clones were sequenced by immunoSEQ multiplex PCR, and TCRdb holds only the in-frame ones, with some missing. The repertoire holds tens of thousands of clones, with about 86% as singletons. The specimen was peripheral blood. These TCRs come from a man aged 55 to 70 with acute or convalescent COVID-19. Both conserved end residues are part of each CDR3. The D gene is left open where the match is weak. A row's size may be missing; if present it is once, few, many or a size class.

once	TRBD1	TRBV18	TRBJ1-2	CASSPDRGGMLYTF	TGTGCCAGCTCACCCGACAGGGGTGGAATGCTCTACACCTTC
NA	TRBD2	TRBV7-9	TRBJ2-1	CASSLGTSGRSRYNEQFF	TGTGCCAGCAGCCTCGGGACTAGCGGGAGATCACGCTACAATGAGCAGTTCTTC
NA	TRBD2	TRBV6-1	TRBJ2-5	CASSESSGGAKETQYF	TGTGCCAGCAGTGAATCTAGCGGGGGGGCGAAAGAGACCCAGTACTTC
NA	TRBD2	TRBV9	TRBJ2-1	CASSAREVEQFF	TGTGCCAGCAGCGCTCGGGAGGTTGAGCAGTTCTTC
NA	TRBD1	TRBV15	TRBJ1-4	CATSRDRTGDEKLFF	TGTGCCACCAGCAGAGATCGGACAGGGGATGAAAAACTGTTTTTT
NA	NA	TRBV3-1/TRBV3-2	TRBJ2-2	CASSQGRGANTGELFF	TGTGCCAGCAGCCAAGGTCGCGGGGCTAACACCGGGGAGCTGTTTTTT
NA	TRBD1	TRBV7-8	TRBJ1-5	CASSSQGVGSNQPQHF	TGTGCCAGCAGCTCACAGGGGGTGGGTAGCAATCAGCCCCAGCATTTT
NA	NA	TRBV4-3	TRBJ1-2	CASSQDRSGLSYTF	TGCGCCAGCAGCCAAGATAGAAGCGGACTTAGCTACACCTTC
NA	TRBD2	TRBV7-8	TRBJ2-3	CASSLATGASGRIDTQYF	TGTGCCAGCAGCTTAGCGACGGGGGCTAGCGGGAGGATAGATACGCAGTATTTT
NA	NA	TRBV7-8	TRBJ2-5	CASSDSGHIQETQYF	TGTGCCAGCAGCGACTCCGGACACATCCAAGAGACCCAGTACTTC
NA	NA	TRBV27	TRBJ1-1	CASRVGGNTEAFF	TGTGCCAGCCGGGTAGGGGGTAACACTGAAGCTTTCTTT
NA	NA	TRBV19	TRBJ2-1	CASSMQGTYNEQFF	TGTGCCAGTAGTATGCAGGGAACCTACAATGAGCAGTTCTTC
NA	TRBD2	TRBV11-3	TRBJ2-5	CASSLGSGAETQYF	TGTGCCAGCAGCTTAGGTAGCGGGGCAGAGACCCAGTACTTC
NA	TRBD2	TRBV6-5	TRBJ2-1	CASRSPGGVDEQFF	TGTGCCAGCAGGAGCCCGGGAGGGGTAGATGAGCAGTTCTTC
NA	TRBD2	TRBV3-1/TRBV3-2	TRBJ2-1	CASSQLKTSQTYNEQFF	TGTGCCAGCAGCCAGCTCAAGACTAGCCAGACCTACAATGAGCAGTTCTTC
NA	NA	TRBV2	TRBJ2-4	CASRPGQQNIQYF	TGTGCCAGCAGACCGGGACAACAAAACATTCAGTACTTC
NA	NA	TRBV6-5	TRBJ2-7	CASNKDRLGSYEQYF	TGTGCCAGCAATAAAGACAGGTTGGGCTCCTACGAGCAGTACTTC
NA	NA	TRBV21-1	TRBJ2-7	CASGPDDPKGSYEQYF	TGTGCCAGCGGGCCGGACGACCCGAAGGGGTCCTACGAGCAGTACTTC
NA	TRBD1	TRBV5-1	TRBJ2-7	CASSTGQGLGEQYF	TGCGCCAGCAGCACAGGACAGGGTTTGGGCGAGCAGTACTTC
NA	NA	TRBV15	TRBJ2-1	CATSRERIYNEQFF	TGTGCCACCAGCAGAGAGAGGATCTACAATGAGCAGTTCTTC
NA	TRBD2	TRBV19	TRBJ2-7	CASSILAGEHEQYF	TGTGCCAGTAGTATATTAGCGGGAGAGCACGAGCAGTACTTC
NA	TRBD1	TRBV11-2	TRBJ1-6	CASSLTPGGGSPLHF	TGTGCCAGCAGCTTAACCCCAGGGGGCGGTTCACCCCTCCACTTT